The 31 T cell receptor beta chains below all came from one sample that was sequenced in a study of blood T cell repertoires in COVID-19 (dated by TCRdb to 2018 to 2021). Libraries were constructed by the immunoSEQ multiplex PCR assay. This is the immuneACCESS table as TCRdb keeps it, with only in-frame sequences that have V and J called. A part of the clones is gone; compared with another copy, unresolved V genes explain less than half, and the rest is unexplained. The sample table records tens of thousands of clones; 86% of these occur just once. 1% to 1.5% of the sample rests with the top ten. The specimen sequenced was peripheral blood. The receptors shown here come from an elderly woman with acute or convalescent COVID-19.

This CDR3 is CSAKDDTELFF. CDR3 bases: TGCAGTGCTAAAGACGACACAGAACTGTTTTTT. This rearrangement joins TRBV20-1 to TRBJ1-4; D unclear. Germline V gene sequence: CDR1 DFQATT, CDR2 SNEGSKA (reference sequence). The length of the CDR3 is 11 residues. Trimming left V 4 bases short and J 12 bases short, with 12 bases between.

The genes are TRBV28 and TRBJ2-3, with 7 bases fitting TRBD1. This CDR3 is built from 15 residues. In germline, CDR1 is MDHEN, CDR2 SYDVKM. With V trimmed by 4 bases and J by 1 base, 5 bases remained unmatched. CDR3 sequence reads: CASSWTGGGTDTQYF. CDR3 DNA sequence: TGTGCCAGCAGTTGGACAGGAGGAGGCACAGATACGCAGTATTTT.

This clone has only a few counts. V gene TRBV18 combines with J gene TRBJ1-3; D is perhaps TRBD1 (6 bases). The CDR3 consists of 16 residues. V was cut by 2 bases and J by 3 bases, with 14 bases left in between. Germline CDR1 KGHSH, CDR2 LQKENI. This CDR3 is CASSPTDRLFGNTIYF. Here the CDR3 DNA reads TGTGCCAGCTCACCAACGGACAGACTTTTTGGAAACACCATATATTTT.

CDR3 in amino acids: CASSTRRGGNTIYF. The CDR3 DNA follows: TGTGCCAGCAGCACTCGAAGAGGTGGAAACACCATATATTTT. V usage is TRBV5-6 and J usage is TRBJ1-3, with D unclear. V was trimmed by 4 bases and J by 3 bases, leaving 11 bases between them. This CDR3 spans 14 amino acids. Germline V gene data show CDR1 as SGHDT and CDR2 as YYEEEE.

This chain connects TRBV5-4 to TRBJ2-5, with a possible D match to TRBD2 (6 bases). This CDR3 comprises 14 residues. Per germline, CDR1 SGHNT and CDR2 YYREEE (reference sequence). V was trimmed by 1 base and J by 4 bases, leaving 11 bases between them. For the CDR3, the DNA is TGTGCCAGCAGCTTGTTTCAGGGAGGAGAGACCCAGTACTTC. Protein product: CASSLFQGGETQYF.

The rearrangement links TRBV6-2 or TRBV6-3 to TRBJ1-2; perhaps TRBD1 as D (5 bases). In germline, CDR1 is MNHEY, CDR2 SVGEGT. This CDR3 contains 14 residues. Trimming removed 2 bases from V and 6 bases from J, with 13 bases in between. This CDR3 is CASSYMWGADGYTF. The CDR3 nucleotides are TGTGCCAGCAGTTACATGTGGGGCGCCGATGGCTACACCTTC.

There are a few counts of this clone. CDR3 bases: TGTGCCAGCTCACTTTACGGACAGGGTCTTGGGAACACTGAAGCTTTCTTT. Its translation is CASSLYGQGLGNTEAFF. This chain links TRBV18 with TRBJ1-1; 8 positions match TRBD1. The CDR3 extends over 17 amino acids. With V trimmed by 4 bases and J by 1 base, 11 bases remained unmatched. Germline V lookup: CDR1 KGHSH, CDR2 LQKENI.

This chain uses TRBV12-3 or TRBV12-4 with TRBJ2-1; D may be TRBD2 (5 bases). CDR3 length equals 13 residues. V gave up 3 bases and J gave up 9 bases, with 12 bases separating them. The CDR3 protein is CASSFYGESEQFF. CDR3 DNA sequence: TGTGCCAGCAGTTTTTACGGGGAATCTGAGCAGTTCTTC.

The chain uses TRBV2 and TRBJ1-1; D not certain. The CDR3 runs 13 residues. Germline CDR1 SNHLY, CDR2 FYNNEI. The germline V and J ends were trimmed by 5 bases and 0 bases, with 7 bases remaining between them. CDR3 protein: CASSPDLNTEAFF. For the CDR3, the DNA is TGTGCCAGCAGTCCCGACTTGAACACTGAAGCTTTCTTT.

Here the CDR3 reads CALGSTEAFF. CDR3 in DNA: TGTGCGCTAGGATCCACTGAAGCTTTCTTT. This sequence joins TRBV27 and TRBJ1-1; D remains ambiguous. The CDR3 loop spans 10 amino acids. Germline CDR1 is MNHEY and CDR2 is SMNVEV (reference sequence).

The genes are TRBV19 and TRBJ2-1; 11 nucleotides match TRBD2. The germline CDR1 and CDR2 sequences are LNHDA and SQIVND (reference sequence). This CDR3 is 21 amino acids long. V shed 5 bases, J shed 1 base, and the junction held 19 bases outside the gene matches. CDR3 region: CASSPRQGTSGRGGSYNEQFF. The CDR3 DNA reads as TGTGCCAGTAGTCCTAGACAAGGAACTAGCGGGAGAGGAGGATCCTACAATGAGCAGTTCTTC. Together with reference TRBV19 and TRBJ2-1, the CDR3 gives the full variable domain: DGGITQSPKYLFRKEGQNVTLSCEQNLNHDAMYWYRQDPGQGLRLIYYSQIVNDFQKGDIAEGYSVSREKKESFPLTVTSAQKNPTAFYLCASSPRQGTSGRGGSYNEQFFGPGTRLTVL.

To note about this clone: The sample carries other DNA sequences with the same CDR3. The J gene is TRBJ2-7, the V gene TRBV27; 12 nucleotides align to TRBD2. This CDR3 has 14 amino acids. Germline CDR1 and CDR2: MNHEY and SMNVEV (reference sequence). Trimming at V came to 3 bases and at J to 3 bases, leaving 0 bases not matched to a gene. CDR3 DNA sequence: TGTGCCAGCAGTTTGACTAGCGGGGGCTACGAGCAGTACTTC. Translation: CASSLTSGGYEQYF.

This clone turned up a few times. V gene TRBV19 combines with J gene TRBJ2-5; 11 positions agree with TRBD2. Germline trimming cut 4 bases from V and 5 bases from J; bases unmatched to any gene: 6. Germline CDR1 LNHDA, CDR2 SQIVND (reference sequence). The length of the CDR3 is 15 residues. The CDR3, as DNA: TGTGCCAGTAGTAGTAGCGGGGGGGCGTGGGAGACCCAGTACTTC. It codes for CASSSSGGAWETQYF.

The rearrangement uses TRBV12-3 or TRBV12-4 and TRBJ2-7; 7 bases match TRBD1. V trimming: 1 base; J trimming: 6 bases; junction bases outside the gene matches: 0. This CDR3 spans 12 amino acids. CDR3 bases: TGTGCCAGCAGTTTAGGGACAGGCGAGCAGTACTTC. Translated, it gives CASSLGTGEQYF.

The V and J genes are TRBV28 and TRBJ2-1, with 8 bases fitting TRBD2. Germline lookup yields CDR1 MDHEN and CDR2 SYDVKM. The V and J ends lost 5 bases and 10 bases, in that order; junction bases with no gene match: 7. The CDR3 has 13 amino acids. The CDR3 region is CASSLASGGEQFF. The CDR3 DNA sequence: TGTGCCAGCAGTCTGGCCTCGGGAGGGGAGCAGTTCTTC.

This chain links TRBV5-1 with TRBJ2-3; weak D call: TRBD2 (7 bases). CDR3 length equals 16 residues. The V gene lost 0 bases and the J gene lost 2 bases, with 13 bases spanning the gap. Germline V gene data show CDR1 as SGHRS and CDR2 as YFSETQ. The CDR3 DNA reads TGCGCCAGCAGCTTGGGGGCGGGGGCGCCCACAGATACGCAGTATTTT. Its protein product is CASSLGAGAPTDTQYF.

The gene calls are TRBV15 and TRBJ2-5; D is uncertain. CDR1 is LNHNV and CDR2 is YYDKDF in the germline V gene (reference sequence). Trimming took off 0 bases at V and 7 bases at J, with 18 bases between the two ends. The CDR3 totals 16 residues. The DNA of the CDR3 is TGTGCCACCAGCAGAGATCGTAGTCCCCTCAGAGGGACCCAGTACTTC. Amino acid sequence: CATSRDRSPLRGTQYF.

In nucleotides, the CDR3 is TGTGCCAGCTCACTCTTCGGGAGTAATGAGCAGTTCTTC. It is translated as CASSLFGSNEQFF. The chain employs TRBV18 and TRBJ2-1; TRBD2 might be the D (6 bases). In germline, CDR1 is KGHSH, CDR2 LQKENI. This CDR3 spans 13 amino acids. V was pared by 4 bases and J by 7 bases, with 11 bases between. The entire variable domain, with the rest obtained from reference TRBV18 and TRBJ2-1, is as follows: NAGVMQNPRHLVRRRGQEARLRCSPMKGHSHVYWYRQLPEEGLKFMVYLQKENIIDESGMPKERFSAEFPKEGPSILRIQQVVRGDSAAYFCASSLFGSNEQFFGPGTRLTVL.

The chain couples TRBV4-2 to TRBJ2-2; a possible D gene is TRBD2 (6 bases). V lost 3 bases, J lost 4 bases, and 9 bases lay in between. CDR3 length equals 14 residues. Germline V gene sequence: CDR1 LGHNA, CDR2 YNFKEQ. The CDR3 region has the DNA TGTGCCAGCAGCCACCCGACTAGCACCGGGGAGCTGTTTTTT. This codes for CASSHPTSTGELFF.

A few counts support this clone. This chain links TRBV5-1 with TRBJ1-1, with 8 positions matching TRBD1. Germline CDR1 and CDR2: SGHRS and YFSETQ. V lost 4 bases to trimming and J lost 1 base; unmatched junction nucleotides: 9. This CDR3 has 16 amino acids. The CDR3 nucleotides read TGCGCCAGCAGCCAACCTTACAGGGGGAAGAACACTGAAGCTTTCTTT. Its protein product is CASSQPYRGKNTEAFF.

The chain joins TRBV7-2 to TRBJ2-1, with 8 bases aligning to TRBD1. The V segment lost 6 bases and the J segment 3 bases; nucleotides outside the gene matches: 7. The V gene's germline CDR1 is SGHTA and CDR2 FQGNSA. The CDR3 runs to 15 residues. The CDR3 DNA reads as TGTGCCAGCAGATCTCGGACAGGGTTCTACAATGAGCAGTTCTTC. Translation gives CASRSRTGFYNEQFF.

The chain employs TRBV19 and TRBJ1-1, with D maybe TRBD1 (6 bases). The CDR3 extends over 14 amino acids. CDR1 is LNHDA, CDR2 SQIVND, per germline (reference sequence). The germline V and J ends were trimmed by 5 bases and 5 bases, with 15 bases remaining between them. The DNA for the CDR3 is TGTGCCAGTAGTTTCTCCAGGGGAGAGACTGAAGCTTTCTTT. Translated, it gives CASSFSRGETEAFF. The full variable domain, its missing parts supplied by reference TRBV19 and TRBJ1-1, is DGGITQSPKYLFRKEGQNVTLSCEQNLNHDAMYWYRQDPGQGLRLIYYSQIVNDFQKGDIAEGYSVSREKKESFPLTVTSAQKNPTAFYLCASSFSRGETEAFFGQGTRLTVV.

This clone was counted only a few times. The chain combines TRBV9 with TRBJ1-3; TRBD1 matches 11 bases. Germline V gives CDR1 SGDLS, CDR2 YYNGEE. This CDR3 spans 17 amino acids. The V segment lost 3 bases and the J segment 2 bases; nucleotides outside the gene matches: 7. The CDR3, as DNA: TGTGCCAGCAGCGACAGGACAGGGGGCCTTACTGGAAACACCATATATTTT. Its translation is CASSDRTGGLTGNTIYF.

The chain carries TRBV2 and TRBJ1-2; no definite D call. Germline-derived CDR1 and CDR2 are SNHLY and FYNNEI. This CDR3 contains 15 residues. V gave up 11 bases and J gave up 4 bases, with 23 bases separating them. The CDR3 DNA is TGTGCCTCCCAGGTTGGAACGGCGTTCACCTATGGCTACACCTTC. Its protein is CASQVGTAFTYGYTF.

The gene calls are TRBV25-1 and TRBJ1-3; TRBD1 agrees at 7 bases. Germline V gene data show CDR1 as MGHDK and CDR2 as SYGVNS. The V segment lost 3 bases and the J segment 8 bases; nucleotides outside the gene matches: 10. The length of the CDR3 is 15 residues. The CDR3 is CASSEPGQPLDTIYF. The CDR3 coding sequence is TGTGCCAGCAGTGAGCCGGGACAGCCACTAGACACCATATATTTT.

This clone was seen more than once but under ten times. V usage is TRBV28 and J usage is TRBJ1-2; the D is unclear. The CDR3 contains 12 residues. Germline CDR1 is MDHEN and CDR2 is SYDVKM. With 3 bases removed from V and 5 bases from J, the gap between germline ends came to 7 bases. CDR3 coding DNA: TGTGCCAGCAGTTTCCAACAGTATGGCTACACCTTC. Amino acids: CASSFQQYGYTF.

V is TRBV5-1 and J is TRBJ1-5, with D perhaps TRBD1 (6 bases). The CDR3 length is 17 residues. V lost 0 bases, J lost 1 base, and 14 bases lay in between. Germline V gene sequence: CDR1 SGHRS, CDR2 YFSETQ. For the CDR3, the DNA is TGCGCCAGCAGCTTGGATGCAGGGGAATCAAGCAATCAGCCCCAGCATTTT. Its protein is CASSLDAGESSNQPQHF.

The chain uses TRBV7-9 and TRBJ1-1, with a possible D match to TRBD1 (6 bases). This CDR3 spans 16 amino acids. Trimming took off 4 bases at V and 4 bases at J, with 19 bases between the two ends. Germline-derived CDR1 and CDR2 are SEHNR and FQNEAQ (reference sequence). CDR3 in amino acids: CASSWDAQRGGTEAFF. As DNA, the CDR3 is TGTGCCAGCAGCTGGGACGCTCAAAGGGGGGGCACTGAAGCTTTCTTT.

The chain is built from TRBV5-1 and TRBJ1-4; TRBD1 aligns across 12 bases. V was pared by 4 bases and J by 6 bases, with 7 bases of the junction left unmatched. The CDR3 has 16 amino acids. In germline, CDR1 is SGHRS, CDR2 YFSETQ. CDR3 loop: CASSRGTGGEDEKLFF. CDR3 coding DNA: TGCGCCAGCAGCAGGGGGACAGGGGGCGAAGATGAAAAACTGTTTTTT.

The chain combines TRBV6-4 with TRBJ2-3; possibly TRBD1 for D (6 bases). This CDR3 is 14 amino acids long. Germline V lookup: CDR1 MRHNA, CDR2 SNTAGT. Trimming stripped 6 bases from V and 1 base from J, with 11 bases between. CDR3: CASRVGAGTDTQYF. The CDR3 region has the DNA TGTGCCAGCAGGGTGGGGGCCGGCACAGATACGCAGTATTTT.

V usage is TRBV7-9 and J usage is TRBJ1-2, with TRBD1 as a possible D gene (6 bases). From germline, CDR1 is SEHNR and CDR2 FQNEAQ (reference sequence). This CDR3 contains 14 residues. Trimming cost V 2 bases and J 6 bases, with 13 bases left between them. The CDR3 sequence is CASSLSTGPHGYTF. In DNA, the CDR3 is TGTGCCAGCAGCTTATCTACAGGGCCCCATGGCTACACCTTC.